This T cell receptor (beta chain) appears in the sequencing data of a study of blood T cell repertoires in COVID-19. In the study overall: Material from acute and convalescent COVID-19 was sourced from the United States, Italy and Spain.

V was pared by 5 bases and J by 14 bases, with 8 bases of the junction left unmatched. This CDR3 region has 13 residues. The V gene's germline CDR1 is SGHTA and CDR2 FQGNSA. Authors' analysis steps: Estimation of nucleated cell counts was performed using reference gene primer amplification. Measured with immunoSEQ multiplex PCR; TCRdb has only the in-frame clones, and not every one. V, J and clone size are taken as reported in that table, and D and trimming were inferred from the DNA itself. The sample includes under 200,000 clones, 86% of them seen just once. The receptor comes from a woman aged 55-70 years with COVID-19, enrolled during active disease. The specimen was peripheral blood. The chain employs TRBV7-2 and TRBJ1-6, with 8 bases aligning to TRBD1. CDR3 coding DNA: TGTGCCAGCAGCCCTGGACAGGGTAGGTCCCTCCACTTT. Its translation: CASSPGQGRSLHF. The entire variable domain, with the rest obtained from reference TRBV7-2 and TRBJ1-6, is as follows: GAGVSQSPSNKVTEKGKDVELRCDPISGHTALYWYRQSLGQGLEFLIYFQGNSAPDKSGLPSDRFSAERTGGSVSTLTIQRTQQEDSAVYLCASSPGQGRSLHFGNGTRLTVT.